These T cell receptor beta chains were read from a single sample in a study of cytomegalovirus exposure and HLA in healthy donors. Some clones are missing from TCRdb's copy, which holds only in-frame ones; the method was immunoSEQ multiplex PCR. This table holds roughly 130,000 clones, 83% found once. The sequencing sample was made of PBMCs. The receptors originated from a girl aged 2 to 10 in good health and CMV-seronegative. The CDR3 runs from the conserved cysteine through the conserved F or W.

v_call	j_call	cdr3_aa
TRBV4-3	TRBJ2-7	CASSQEQGASYEQYF
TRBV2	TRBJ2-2	CASIKDRPNTGELFF
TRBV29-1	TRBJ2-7	CSVAPGETYEQYF
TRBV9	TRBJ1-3	CASSATQGPRSGNTIYF
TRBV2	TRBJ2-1	CAKNMLAGGHNEQFF
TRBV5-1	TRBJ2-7	CASSLRVAGAYEQYF
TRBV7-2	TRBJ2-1	CASSTHWRPDEQFF
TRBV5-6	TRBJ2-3	CASSFRTSGPDTQYF
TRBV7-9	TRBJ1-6	CASSGTAHLYNSPLHF
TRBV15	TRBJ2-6	CATSRDSGGVKANVLTF
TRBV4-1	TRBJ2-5	CASSQPWVATALQTQYF
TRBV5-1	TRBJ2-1	CASMSRNSYNEQFF
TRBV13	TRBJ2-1	CASSLVFHSNNEQFF
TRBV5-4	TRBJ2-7	CASSGGTTHSYEQYF
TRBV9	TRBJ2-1	CASSVFSLPSSYNEQFF
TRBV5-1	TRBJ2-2	CASSLALDTGELFF
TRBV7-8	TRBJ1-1	CASSADRGGNTEAFF
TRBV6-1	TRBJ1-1	CASSDVGSETEAFF